Each of the 8 T cell receptor beta chains below was sequenced from the same sample in a study of OX40 agonist ivuxolimab in advanced cancers. Sequencing used immunoSEQ multiplex PCR; TCRdb keeps in-frame clones, though not all of them. The repertoire holds around 40,000 clones, with around 82% as singletons. This sample comprised CD4+ or CD8+ T cells sorted from blood, obtained in a trial of the OX40 agonist ivuxolimab. The receptors originated from an adult with an advanced solid tumor such as melanoma, head and neck, liver or kidney cancer.

The CDR3 sequence is CASSQDATSGEQFF. CDR3 DNA sequence: TGCGCCAGCAGCCAAGATGCGACTAGCGGCGAGCAGTTCTTC. J is TRBJ2-1 and V is TRBV4-3; 9 nucleotides align to TRBD2. The junction had 4 bases not matched to a gene; V was cut back by 0 bases and J by 10 bases. CDR3 size: 14 residues. Germline CDR1 and CDR2: LGHNA and YSLEER.

The rearrangement uses TRBV7-2 and TRBJ2-5, with D possibly matching TRBD2 (6 bases). CDR1 and CDR2 from the germline V gene are SGHTA and FQGNSA. The CDR3 extends over 15 amino acids. V dropped 3 bases and J dropped 5 bases, with 16 bases sitting between them. The CDR3: CASSFTAGRRETQYF. Here the CDR3 DNA reads TGTGCCAGCAGCTTTACGGCGGGAAGAAGGGAGACCCAGTACTTC.

The chain has TRBV6-5 and TRBJ2-1; D is ambiguous. This CDR3 region has 12 residues. V was shortened by 0 bases and J by 10 bases, with 7 bases between the two germline ends. The germline CDR1 and CDR2 sequences are MNHEY and SVGAGI. The CDR3 DNA follows: TGTGCCAGCAGTTACTCAGGGCCCGAGCAGTTCTTC. Amino acids: CASSYSGPEQFF.

J is TRBJ1-3 and V is TRBV10-2, with D unresolved. This CDR3 region has 15 residues. V was clipped by 3 bases and J by 4 bases, with 13 bases between them. Germline assignment: CDR1 WSHSY and CDR2 SAAADI. CDR3 in DNA: TGCGCCAGCAGTGACGGGGTCTTTTACGGAAACACCATATATTTT. It is translated as CASSDGVFYGNTIYF.

This chain links TRBV5-5 with TRBJ2-7, with 7 bases aligning to TRBD2. Trimming at V came to 2 bases and at J to 3 bases, leaving 5 bases not matched to a gene. Germline V gene sequence: CDR1 SGHKS, CDR2 YYEKEE (reference sequence). The CDR3 has 14 residues. CDR3 protein: CASSFGTTLYEQYF. The CDR3 DNA reads as TGTGCCAGCAGCTTTGGGACTACCCTCTACGAGCAGTACTTC.

This chain uses TRBV7-9 with TRBJ1-1, with TRBD1 matching over 7 bases. In germline, CDR1 is SEHNR, CDR2 FQNEAQ (reference sequence). Germline trimming cut 7 bases from V and 0 bases from J; bases unmatched to any gene: 2. The CDR3 consists of 13 residues. CDR3 in amino acids: CASKGQMNTEAFF. In DNA, the CDR3 is TGTGCCAGCAAGGGACAGATGAACACTGAAGCTTTCTTT.

This clone was seen a handful of times. V usage is TRBV19 and J usage is TRBJ2-2; 7 bases align to TRBD1. The CDR3 is 13 residues long. The germline CDR1 and CDR2 sequences are LNHDA and SQIVND (reference sequence). Losses at the gene ends were 5 bases for V and 7 bases for J; bases not matched to a gene: 4. For the CDR3, the DNA is TGTGCCAGTAGTGGACAGGTCATCGGGGAGCTGTTTTTT. Translation: CASSGQVIGELFF.

The chain employs TRBV5-1 and TRBJ2-4; 12 bases map to TRBD2. This CDR3 is built from 16 residues. V shed 4 bases and J 7 bases; nucleotides not matched to a gene: 9. Germline V gene data show CDR1 as SGHRS and CDR2 as YFSETQ. CDR3: CASSPTLAGGFNIQYF. CDR3 bases: TGCGCCAGCAGCCCCACGCTAGCGGGAGGGTTTAACATTCAGTACTTC.